The source of this T cell receptor (beta chain) is a study of shared clonotypes between healthy human individuals. The V and J ends lost 6 bases and 5 bases respectively, with 13 bases between them. Germline loops: CDR1 LGHNT, CDR2 FRNRAP. The CDR3 is 13 amino acids. TCRdb keeps only in-frame clones here, not all; method: immunoSEQ multiplex PCR. Of about 230,000 clones listed, 60% to 80% are singletons. The V gene is TRBV12-5, the J gene TRBJ2-5, with D perhaps matching TRBD1 (6 bases). Sequencing was done on a sample of memory CD4+ T cells sorted from blood. Subset noted: CD45RA-negative fraction. The receptor was isolated from a man in his thirties or forties in good health. DNA of the CDR3: TGTGCTAGTGGGGCAGGGGATAGGGAGACCCAGTACTTC. This codes for CASGAGDRETQYF.